This TCR beta chain was identified in a study of blood T cell repertoires in COVID-19. This clone was seen just once. Original data processing: Quantification of nucleated cells was approximated via reference gene primer amplification. Data came from immunoSEQ multiplex PCR; TCRdb stores just in-frame clones and leaves some out. The V and J calls and clone size come from that table; D and trimming were worked out from the DNA. The sample yields some 100,000 clones, around 90% seen once. Germline lookup yields CDR1 MNHEY and CDR2 SVGAGI. The CDR3 sequence is 13 residues long. V shed 5 bases and J shed 2 bases, with 10 bases lying between them.

The clonotype was recovered from a woman aged 70 to 79 with acute or convalescent COVID-19. The sequenced sample consisted of peripheral blood. The rearrangement joins TRBV6-5 to TRBJ2-7; possibly TRBD1 for D (5 bases). CDR3 loop: CASSRSGPYEQYF. CDR3 in DNA: TGTGCCAGCAGTAGATCAGGGCCCTACGAGCAGTACTTC.